A single sample is the source of the 18 T cell receptor beta chains below, sequenced in a study of identifying expanded T cells in peripheral blood. Measured with immunoSEQ multiplex PCR; TCRdb has only the in-frame clones, and not every one. Of some 91,000 clones in the sample, more than 70% were seen once. The sample was blood. Source of these receptors: a person aged 18 to 75 in good health.

V and J are TRBV27 and TRBJ2-2, with 7 bases identical to TRBD2. This CDR3 is built from 16 residues. The germline gives CDR1 MNHEY, CDR2 SMNVEV (reference sequence). J gave up 6 bases and V 3 bases, and 10 bases lay outside the gene matches. The CDR3 coding sequence is TGTGCCAGCAGTTTTCATGTAGGCGGGAGTGCCGGGGAGCTGTTTTTT. This sequence encodes CASSFHVGGSAGELFF.

J is TRBJ2-5 and V is TRBV10-2; 9 nucleotides match TRBD1. The CDR3 is made up of 15 amino acids. CDR1 WSHSY and CDR2 SAAADI come from the germline V gene. The V and J ends lost 4 bases and 5 bases, in that order; junction bases with no gene match: 8. As DNA, the CDR3 is TGCGCCAGCAGTGCCACCGGGACAGGGATTGAGACCCAGTACTTC. Residues: CASSATGTGIETQYF.

The chain combines TRBV28 with TRBJ2-7, with D uncertain. The germline V and J ends were trimmed by 2 bases and 3 bases, with 11 bases remaining between them. Germline V gene sequence: CDR1 MDHEN, CDR2 SYDVKM. The CDR3 is 14 amino acids. DNA for the CDR3: TGTGCCAGCAGTTTAGGGCAGGTTGACTACGAGCAGTACTTC. Its protein product is CASSLGQVDYEQYF.

The rearrangement links TRBV7-2 to TRBJ2-2; 9 bases fit TRBD1. Trimming removed 4 bases from V and 6 bases from J; junction bases left unmatched: 9. Germline V gene lookup returns CDR1 SGHTA and CDR2 FQGNSA. The CDR3 totals 16 residues. The CDR3 loop reads CASSSSGTGLPGELFF. For the CDR3, the DNA is TGTGCCAGCAGCTCCTCCGGGACAGGGCTCCCCGGGGAGCTGTTTTTT.

V and J are TRBV7-9 and TRBJ1-1, with D unclear. V was trimmed by 5 bases and J by 1 base, leaving 17 bases between them. CDR1 and CDR2 (germline): SEHNR, FQNEAQ (reference sequence). This CDR3 contains 16 residues. CDR3 DNA sequence: TGTGCCAGCAGCGCGACTTGGGGAATTCAGAACACTGAAGCTTTCTTT. Amino acid sequence: CASSATWGIQNTEAFF.

The V call is TRBV28, the J call TRBJ2-5; D gene uncertain. The ends were cut back, 6 bases at V and 2 bases at J, with 13 bases in the middle. The germline V gene encodes CDR1 MDHEN and CDR2 SYDVKM. This CDR3 is 14 amino acids long. The CDR3 sequence is CASSPYREQETQYF. In DNA, the CDR3 is TGTGCCAGCAGCCCTTACAGAGAACAAGAGACCCAGTACTTC. Full variable domain (rest looked up from reference TRBV28 and TRBJ2-5): DVKVTQSSRYLVKRTGEKVFLECVQDMDHENMFWYRQDPGLGLRLIYFSYDVKMKEKGDIPEGYSVSREKKERFSLILESASTNQTSMYLCASSPYREQETQYFGPGTRLLVL.

This chain connects TRBV4-1 to TRBJ2-7; TRBD2 aligns across 7 bases. The CDR3 totals 16 residues. Germline loops: CDR1 MGHRA, CDR2 YSYEKL. V dropped 1 base and J dropped 0; count of bases not matched to a gene: 6. CDR3 region: CASSQVSGGSSYEQYF. As DNA, the CDR3 is TGCGCCAGCAGCCAAGTCTCCGGGGGGAGCTCCTACGAGCAGTACTTC.

V and J are TRBV28 and TRBJ2-5; 11 bases fit TRBD2. The V segment lost 6 bases and the J segment 7 bases; nucleotides outside the gene matches: 16. This CDR3 has 17 residues. CDR1 and CDR2 from the germline V gene are MDHEN and SYDVKM. The CDR3 DNA sequence: TGTGCCAGCAGGCGTCAGGGTAGCGGGAGGGACTATGGGACCCAGTACTTC. The encoded protein is CASRRQGSGRDYGTQYF.

The V call is TRBV11-3, the J call TRBJ1-2; TRBD1 aligns across 7 bases. J lost 7 bases, V lost 0 bases, and 2 bases had no gene match. This CDR3 has 13 amino acids. Looked up from germline, CDR1 is SGHNT and CDR2 is YENEEA. CDR3 in amino acids: CASSLEAGGGYTF. CDR3 DNA sequence: TGTGCCAGCAGCTTAGAGGCAGGGGGTGGCTACACCTTC.

The V and J genes are TRBV2 and TRBJ2-2; tentatively, D is TRBD1 (6 bases). V lost 7 bases to trimming and J lost 6 bases, with 21 bases between them. The length of the CDR3 is 16 residues. CDR1 is SNHLY and CDR2 is FYNNEI in the germline V gene. CDR3 bases: TGTGCCAGCACGGGCAAGGCCCTACGGACAGCCGGGGAGCTGTTTTTT. Translation: CASTGKALRTAGELFF.

V gene TRBV7-9 combines with J gene TRBJ1-6; D gene uncertain. The CDR3 has 12 amino acids. Germline CDR1 is SEHNR and CDR2 is FQNEAQ (reference sequence). V dropped 2 bases and J dropped 13 bases, with 9 bases sitting between them. CDR3 residues: CASSLSDGPLHF. The CDR3 DNA sequence: TGTGCCAGCAGCTTATCCGATGGGCCCCTCCACTTT.

The chain recombines TRBV5-4 with TRBJ2-7, with D uncertain. CDR1 SGHNT and CDR2 YYREEE come from the germline V gene (reference sequence). Between the trimmed V and J ends, which lost 4 bases and 6 bases, there was a span of 11 bases. The CDR3 is 12 residues long. In nucleotides, the CDR3 is TGTGCCAGCAGCCCCCGGATGGGCGAGCAGTACTTC. Its translation: CASSPRMGEQYF.

V is TRBV27 and J is TRBJ1-4, with D perhaps TRBD1 (5 bases). Germline CDR1 MNHEY, CDR2 SMNVEV (reference sequence). The CDR3 extends over 15 amino acids. V lost 6 bases to trimming and J lost 4 bases, with 15 bases between them. Written as DNA, the CDR3 is TGTGCCAGCAGCTTCTCCGGGACGATTAATGAAAAACTGTTTTTT. It yields the protein CASSFSGTINEKLFF.

The CDR3 nucleotides read TGTGCCAGTAGGACTATAACAGATACGCAGTATTTT. This codes for CASRTITDTQYF. The chain recombines TRBV28 with TRBJ2-3; possible D gene TRBD2, 6 bases. Deletions cut 9 bases from V and 3 bases from J, with 10 bases between. The CDR3 totals 12 residues. Per the germline V gene, CDR1 is MDHEN and CDR2 is SYDVKM. The complete variable domain, with remaining parts taken from reference TRBV28 and TRBJ2-3, reads DVKVTQSSRYLVKRTGEKVFLECVQDMDHENMFWYRQDPGLGLRLIYFSYDVKMKEKGDIPEGYSVSREKKERFSLILESASTNQTSMYLCASRTITDTQYFGPGTRLTVL.

The chain links TRBV6-5 to TRBJ2-5, with 8 bases identical to TRBD2. CDR1 is MNHEY, CDR2 SVGAGI, per germline. This CDR3 comprises 14 residues. With 7 bases clipped from V and 2 bases from J, the junction kept 6 bases outside the gene matches. CDR3 in amino acids: CASTQRGFQETQYF. The CDR3, as DNA: TGTGCCAGCACCCAGCGGGGGTTTCAAGAGACCCAGTACTTC.

In nucleotides, the CDR3 is TGTGCCAGCAGCGGACAGGGGGTAAATGAGCAGTTCTTC. Protein sequence: CASSGQGVNEQFF. The chain carries TRBV7-3 and TRBJ2-1, with 10 positions matching TRBD1. There are 13 residues in the CDR3. The junction had 2 bases not matched to a gene; V was cut back by 5 bases and J by 7 bases. Germline V gene sequence: CDR1 SGHTA, CDR2 FQGTGA.

V and J are TRBV6-5 and TRBJ1-5; D unresolved. The germline gives CDR1 MNHEY, CDR2 SVGAGI. The V end lost 5 bases, the J end lost 4 bases, and 9 bases lay between the germline ends. The CDR3 contains 13 residues. The CDR3 DNA follows: TGTGCCAGCAGTCGGACGGATAATCAGCCCCAGCATTTT. It specifies CASSRTDNQPQHF.

The chain joins TRBV19 to TRBJ1-4; 11 positions agree with TRBD1. Trimming took 6 bases from V and 8 from J; bases not matched to a gene: 5. Germline loops: CDR1 LNHDA, CDR2 SQIVND (reference sequence). CDR3 size: 14 residues. For the CDR3, the DNA is TGTGCCAGTAGCAACCGGGACAGGGGGGAAAAACTGTTTTTT. Translating gives CASSNRDRGEKLFF. The full variable domain, completed using reference TRBV19 and TRBJ1-4, is DGGITQSPKYLFRKEGQNVTLSCEQNLNHDAMYWYRQDPGQGLRLIYYSQIVNDFQKGDIAEGYSVSREKKESFPLTVTSAQKNPTAFYLCASSNRDRGEKLFFGSGTQLSVL.